This T cell receptor (beta chain) emerged from a study of Graves' ophthalmopathy and Graves' hyperthyroidism. Study observations and caveats: Sensitivity of under 71% and specificity of approximately 72% were achieved by the model that predicted ophthalmopathy progression.

CDR3 regions of TCR beta were amplified from RNA transcripts. After a first-round RT-PCR with HTBI primers, a second-round multiplex PCR was run. TCRdb processed the multiplex PCR reads anew with MiXCR; each CDR3 protein has one entry. The table shows under 350,000 distinct CDR3 sequences, with roughly 15% occurring only once. Looked up from germline, CDR1 is MDHEN and CDR2 is SYDVKM. J lost 5 bases, V lost 5 bases, and 12 bases had no gene match. CDR3 length: 17 residues. There are many counts of this clonotype. Its antigen is not identified. This clonotype originated in an adult man with Graves' ophthalmopathy. This chain uses TRBV28 with TRBJ1-2, with 12 bases fitting TRBD1. The sequencing input was peripheral blood. The CDR3 DNA reads as TGTGCCAGCAGTCTCCTGGGACAGGGGGCATCTGGGTATGGCTACACCTTC. This encodes CASSLLGQGASGYGYTF.